This T cell receptor (beta chain) was profiled in a study of shared clonotypes between healthy human individuals (TCRdb year 2020). Background on the whole study: The cohort comprised two women and a few men aged 18 to 49 years. For each donor, three plates each were used for CD4 naive and CD4 memory, two plates were used for CD8 naive, and one plate was used for CD8 memory. Blood TCR repertoires of four to six healthy adults were deeply sequenced to estimate repertoire size and the extent of clonotype sharing between individuals. Different laboratories and diverse techniques were used to prepare libraries and sequence TCR repertoires, to increase sequencing depth and limit assay-specific biases. Each donor's leukapheresis produced roughly between about 0.8 and 8.9 billion PBMCs.

Notes on this clone: The target of this receptor is not known. Base-call qualities are not available, and no considerably larger clone is one nucleotide away.

The donors were healthy, HIV-negative adults with no recently reported acute infections or vaccinations. Every donor was a Caucasian adult residing in Nashville, Tennessee, USA. CD4+ T cells were enriched through magnetic negative selection, after which naive cells were positively selected on CD45RA and the remaining negative fraction served as the memory subset. Blood was collected by leukapheresis, and PBMCs were isolated by Ficoll-Histopaque density gradient centrifugation and then cryopreserved in liquid nitrogen vapor phase. Analytical flow cytometry was used to check the purity and quantity of each magnetically sorted T cell population. Genomic DNA was isolated from each sorted fraction and quantified by UV absorbance on a Nanodrop 2000c. CDR1 and CDR2 are drawn from the germline V gene: MNHEY, SVGAGI. Inclusive of the bounding cysteine and phenylalanine, the CDR3 is 16 residues long. This entry keeps only the CDR3 DNA: 48 bases, framed from base 1. The junction carries 9 bases between V and J, which are trimmed by 0 bases and 0 bases respectively.

What the study reported, not specific to this receptor: Higher generation probabilities were observed for clonotypes shared by all four sorted-subset donors than for non-shared clonotypes. Sampling was restricted to blood, and TCR repertoires in tissue are likely to differ from TCR repertoires in blood. Naive subsets generally had larger estimated clonotype richness than memory subsets. Because the study included a small number of donors, the genetic and exposure-history diversity represented was limited. Across a few donors, around 5% of naive CD4, 3% to 3.5% of naive CD8, around 2.5% of memory CD4, and approximately 0.4% of memory CD8 clonotypes were shared. Based on pairwise subsampling, the degree of clonotype sharing among donors was expected to be affected by sequencing depth. Even with the large sequencing depth, rarefaction of the sorted-subset datasets indicated that sequencing was incomplete.

Using the deep immunoSEQ assay, multiplex PCR amplified TCR CDR3 regions from genomic DNA. Extracted genomic DNA from each cell subset was spread evenly across all wells of several immunoSEQ 96-well plates, with each plate serving as a replicate. For sorted subsets, each replicate PCR was loaded with about 200 ng genomic DNA, equivalent to 25,000 to 35,000 T cell genomes. Purified libraries were measured with a Qubit 3.0 fluorometer, size-checked on a Bioanalyzer 2100, and measured again with the KAPA Library Quantification kit. Every immunoSEQ 96-well plate was sequenced on a dedicated single-read 150-cycle Illumina NextSeq 550 flow cell. In the authors' own workflow: The immunoSEQ output contained only junctional sequences without quality scores, so filtering could not match that applied to full-length reads. Sequences were annotated with PyIR, a Python wrapper for IgBLAST v1.9, and V/J genes and CDR3 were assigned using IMGT germline references. Reads with weak V/J assignments (E-value above 1e-6), missing CDR3, stop codons, out-of-frame junctions, or ambiguous translated residues were removed. V3J clonotypes were defined by identical inferred V gene, J gene, and CDR3 amino acid sequence. Percentage overlap between repertoires was calculated by dividing the number of shared unique clonotypes by the size of the smaller repertoire. Three approaches were used to assess repertoire richness: RTK rarefaction, the Chao1 estimator, and Recon v2.1 estimates of unobserved clonotypes. OLGA was used to compute generation probabilities for all TCRbeta clonotypes that the gDNA method yielded from four donors. Here the immuneACCESS table is served through TCRdb, limited to in-frame sequences with V and J called. Missing clones are a known gap in these copies; in checked studies unresolved V genes cover under half, and the rest lacks a known reason. V, J and clone size were drawn from that table, and D and trimming were deduced from the DNA. Counted in this sample were a few million clones; approximately 95% of them appeared once. The top ten clonotypes cover around 0.13% of the sample.

The sequence was collected from a man aged 18 to 29 in good health. The rearranged segments are TRBV6-5 and TRBJ2-4; TRBD2 is possibly the D segment (5 matching bases). What was sequenced was naive CD4+ T cells sorted from blood. What this sample's cell subset or site label stands for: CD45RA+ positively selected. The DNA sequence is as follows: TGTGCCAGCAGTTACTCCCTAGCTGGAGCCAAAAACATTCAGTACTTC. It specifies CASSYSLAGAKNIQYF.